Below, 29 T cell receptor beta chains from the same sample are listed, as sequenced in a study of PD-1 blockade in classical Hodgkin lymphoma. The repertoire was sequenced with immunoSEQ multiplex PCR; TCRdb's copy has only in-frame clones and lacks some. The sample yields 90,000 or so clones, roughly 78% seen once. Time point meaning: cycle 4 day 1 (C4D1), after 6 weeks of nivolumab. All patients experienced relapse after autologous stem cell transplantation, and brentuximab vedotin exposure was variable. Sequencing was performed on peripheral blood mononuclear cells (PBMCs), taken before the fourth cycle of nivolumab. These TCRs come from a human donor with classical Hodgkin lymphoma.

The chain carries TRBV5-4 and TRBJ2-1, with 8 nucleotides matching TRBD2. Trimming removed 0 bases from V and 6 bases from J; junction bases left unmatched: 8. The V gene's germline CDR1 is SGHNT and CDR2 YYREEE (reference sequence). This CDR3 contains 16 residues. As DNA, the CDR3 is TGTGCCAGCAGCTTGGCTAGCGGGCGTGGGGGCAATGAGCAGTTCTTC. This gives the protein CASSLASGRGGNEQFF. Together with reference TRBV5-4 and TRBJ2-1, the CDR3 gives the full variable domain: ETGVTQSPTHLIKTRGQQVTLRCSSQSGHNTVSWYQQALGQGPQFIFQYYREEENGRGNFPPRFSGLQFPNYSSELNVNALELDDSALYLCASSLASGRGGNEQFFGPGTRLTVL.

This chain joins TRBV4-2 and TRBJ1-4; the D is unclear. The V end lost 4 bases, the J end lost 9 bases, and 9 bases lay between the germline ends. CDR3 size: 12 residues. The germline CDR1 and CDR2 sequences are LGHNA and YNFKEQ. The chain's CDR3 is CASSPMVKKLFF. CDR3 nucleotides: TGTGCCAGCAGCCCGATGGTAAAAAAACTGTTTTTT.

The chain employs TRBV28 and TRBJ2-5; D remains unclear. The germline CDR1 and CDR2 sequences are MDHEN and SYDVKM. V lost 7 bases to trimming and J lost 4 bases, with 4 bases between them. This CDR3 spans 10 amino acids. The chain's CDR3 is CASIGETQYF. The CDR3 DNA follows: TGTGCCAGCATAGGAGAGACCCAGTACTTC.

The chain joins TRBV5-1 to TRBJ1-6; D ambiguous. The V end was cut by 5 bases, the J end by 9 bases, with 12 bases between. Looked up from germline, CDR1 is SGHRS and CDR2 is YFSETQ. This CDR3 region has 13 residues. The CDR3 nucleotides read TGCGCCAGCAGATTCGACGAAGGTTCACCCCTCCACTTT. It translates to CASRFDEGSPLHF.

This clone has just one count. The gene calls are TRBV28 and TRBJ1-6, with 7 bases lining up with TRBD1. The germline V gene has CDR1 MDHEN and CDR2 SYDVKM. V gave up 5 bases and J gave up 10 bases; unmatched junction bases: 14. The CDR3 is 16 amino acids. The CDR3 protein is CASSPKGTAGRSPLHF. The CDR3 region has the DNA TGTGCCAGCAGTCCAAAGGGGACAGCCGGGAGGTCACCCCTCCACTTT.

Here the CDR3 DNA reads TGCAGCGTCCTCGATGACGTAGAAAAACTGTTTTTT. As protein: CSVLDDVEKLFF. The V and J genes are TRBV29-1 and TRBJ1-4; the D is unclear. The germline V gene has CDR1 SQVTM and CDR2 ANQGSEA. V lost 6 bases and J 8 bases, leaving 13 bases between the germline ends. There are 12 residues in the CDR3.

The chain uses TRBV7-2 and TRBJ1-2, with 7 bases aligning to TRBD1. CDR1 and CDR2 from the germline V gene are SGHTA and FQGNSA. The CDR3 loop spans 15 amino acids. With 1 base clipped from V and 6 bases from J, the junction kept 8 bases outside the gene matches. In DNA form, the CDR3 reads TGTGCCAGCAGCTTAGATCGCCGGGACAGCGATGGCTACACCTTC. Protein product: CASSLDRRDSDGYTF.

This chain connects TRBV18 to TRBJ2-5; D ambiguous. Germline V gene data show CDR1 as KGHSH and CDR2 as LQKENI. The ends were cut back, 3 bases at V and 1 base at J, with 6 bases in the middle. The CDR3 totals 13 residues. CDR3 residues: CASSPVSQETQYF. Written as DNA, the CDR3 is TGTGCCAGCTCACCGGTCAGCCAAGAGACCCAGTACTTC.

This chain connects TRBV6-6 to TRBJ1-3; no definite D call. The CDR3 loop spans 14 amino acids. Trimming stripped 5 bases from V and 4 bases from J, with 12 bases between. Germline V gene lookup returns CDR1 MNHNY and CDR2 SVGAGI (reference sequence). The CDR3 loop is CASSLEGTGNTIYF. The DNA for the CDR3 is TGTGCCAGCAGTCTGGAGGGAACCGGAAACACCATATATTTT.

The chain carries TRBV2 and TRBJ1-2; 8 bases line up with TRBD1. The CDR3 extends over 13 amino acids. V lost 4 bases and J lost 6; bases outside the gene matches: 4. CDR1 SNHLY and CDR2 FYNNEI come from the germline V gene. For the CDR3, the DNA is TGTGCCAGCAGTGGGACAGGGATGGATGGCTACACCTTC. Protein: CASSGTGMDGYTF.

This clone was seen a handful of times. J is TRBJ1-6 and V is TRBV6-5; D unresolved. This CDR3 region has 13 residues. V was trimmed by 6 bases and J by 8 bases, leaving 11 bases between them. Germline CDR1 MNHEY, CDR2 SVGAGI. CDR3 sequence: CASRRVRDSPLHF. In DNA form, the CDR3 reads TGTGCCAGCAGGAGGGTCCGCGATTCACCCCTCCACTTT.

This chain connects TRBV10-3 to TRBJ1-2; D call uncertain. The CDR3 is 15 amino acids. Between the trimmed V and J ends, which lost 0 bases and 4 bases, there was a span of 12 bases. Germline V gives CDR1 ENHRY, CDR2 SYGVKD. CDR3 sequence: CAISESWEGFYGYTF. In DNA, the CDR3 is TGTGCCATCAGTGAGTCGTGGGAGGGTTTCTATGGCTACACCTTC.

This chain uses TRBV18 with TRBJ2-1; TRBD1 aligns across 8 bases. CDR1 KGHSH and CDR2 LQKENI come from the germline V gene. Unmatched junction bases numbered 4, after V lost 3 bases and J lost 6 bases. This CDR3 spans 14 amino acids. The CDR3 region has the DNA TGTGCCAGCTCACCCCAGGGGGCCACCAATGAGCAGTTCTTC. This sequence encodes CASSPQGATNEQFF.

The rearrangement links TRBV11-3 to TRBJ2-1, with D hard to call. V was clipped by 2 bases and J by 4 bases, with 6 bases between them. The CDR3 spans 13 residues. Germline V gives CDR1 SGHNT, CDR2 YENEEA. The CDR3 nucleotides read TGTGCCAGCAGCTTAAGTGGGTACAATGAGCAGTTCTTC. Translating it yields CASSLSGYNEQFF.

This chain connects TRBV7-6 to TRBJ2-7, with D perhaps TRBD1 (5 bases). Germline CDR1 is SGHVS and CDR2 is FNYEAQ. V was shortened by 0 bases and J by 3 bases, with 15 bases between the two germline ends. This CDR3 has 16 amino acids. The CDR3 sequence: CASSLAQDIAVYEQYF. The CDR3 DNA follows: TGTGCCAGCAGCTTAGCGCAGGACATTGCCGTCTACGAGCAGTACTTC.

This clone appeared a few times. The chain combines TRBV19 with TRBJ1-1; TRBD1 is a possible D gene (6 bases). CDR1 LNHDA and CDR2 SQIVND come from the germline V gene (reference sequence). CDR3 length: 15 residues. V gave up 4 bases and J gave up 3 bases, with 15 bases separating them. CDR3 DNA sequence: TGTGCCAGTAGTAGACAGGCTGGGGGAGACACTGAAGCTTTCTTT. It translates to CASSRQAGGDTEAFF. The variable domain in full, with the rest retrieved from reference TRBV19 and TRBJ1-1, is DGGITQSPKYLFRKEGQNVTLSCEQNLNHDAMYWYRQDPGQGLRLIYYSQIVNDFQKGDIAEGYSVSREKKESFPLTVTSAQKNPTAFYLCASSRQAGGDTEAFFGQGTRLTVV.

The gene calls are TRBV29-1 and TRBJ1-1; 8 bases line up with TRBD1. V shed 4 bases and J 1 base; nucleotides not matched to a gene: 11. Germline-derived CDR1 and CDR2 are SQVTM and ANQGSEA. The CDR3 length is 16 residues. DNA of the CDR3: TGCAGCGTTGGGCCAAGGGACAGGACGACGAACACTGAAGCTTTCTTT. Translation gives CSVGPRDRTTNTEAFF.

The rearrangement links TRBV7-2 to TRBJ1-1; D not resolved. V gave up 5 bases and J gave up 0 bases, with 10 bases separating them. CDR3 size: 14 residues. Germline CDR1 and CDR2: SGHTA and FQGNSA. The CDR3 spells CASSLTLMNTEAFF. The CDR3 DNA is TGTGCCAGCAGCCTGACACTCATGAACACTGAAGCTTTCTTT.

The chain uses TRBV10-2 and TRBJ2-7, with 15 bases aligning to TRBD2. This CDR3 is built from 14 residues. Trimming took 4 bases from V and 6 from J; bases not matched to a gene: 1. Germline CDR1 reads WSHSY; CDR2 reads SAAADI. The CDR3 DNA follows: TGCGCCAGCAGTGTGGGACTAGCGGGAGGCGAGCAGTACTTC. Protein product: CASSVGLAGGEQYF.

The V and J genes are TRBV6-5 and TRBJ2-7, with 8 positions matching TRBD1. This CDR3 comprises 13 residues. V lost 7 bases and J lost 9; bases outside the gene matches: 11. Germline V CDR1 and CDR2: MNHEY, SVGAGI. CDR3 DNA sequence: TGTGCCAGCATCGGACCGGGACAGGATGTGCAGTACTTC. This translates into CASIGPGQDVQYF.

DNA of the CDR3: TGTGCCAGCAGTTTATCTTTCGACAGGGGGCCAATTCAAGAGACCCAGTACTTC. Translated, it gives CASSLSFDRGPIQETQYF. V is TRBV27 and J is TRBJ2-5; 10 bases are a match to TRBD1. CDR1 MNHEY and CDR2 SMNVEV come from the germline V gene (reference sequence). This CDR3 region has 18 residues. V dropped 0 bases and J dropped 2; count of bases not matched to a gene: 9.

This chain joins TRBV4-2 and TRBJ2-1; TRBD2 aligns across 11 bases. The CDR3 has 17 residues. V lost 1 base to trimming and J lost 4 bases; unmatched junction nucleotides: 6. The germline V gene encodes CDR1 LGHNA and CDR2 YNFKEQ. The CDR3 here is CASSQGQTSGAYNEQFF. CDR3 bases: TGTGCCAGCAGCCAAGGACAGACTAGCGGGGCATACAATGAGCAGTTCTTC.

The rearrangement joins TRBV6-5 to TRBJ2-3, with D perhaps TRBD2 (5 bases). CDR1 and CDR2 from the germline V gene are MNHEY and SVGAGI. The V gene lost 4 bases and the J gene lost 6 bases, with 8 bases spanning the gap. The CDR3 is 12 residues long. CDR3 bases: TGTGCCAGCAGTTCCCGAGGGGATACGCAGTATTTT. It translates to CASSSRGDTQYF.

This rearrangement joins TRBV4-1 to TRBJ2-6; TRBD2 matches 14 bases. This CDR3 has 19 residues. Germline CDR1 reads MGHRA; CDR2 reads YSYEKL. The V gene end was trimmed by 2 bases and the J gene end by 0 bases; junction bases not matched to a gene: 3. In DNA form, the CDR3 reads TGCGCCAGCAGCCAAAGGGGACTAGCGGGGGACTCTGGGGCCAACGTCCTGACTTTC. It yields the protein CASSQRGLAGDSGANVLTF.

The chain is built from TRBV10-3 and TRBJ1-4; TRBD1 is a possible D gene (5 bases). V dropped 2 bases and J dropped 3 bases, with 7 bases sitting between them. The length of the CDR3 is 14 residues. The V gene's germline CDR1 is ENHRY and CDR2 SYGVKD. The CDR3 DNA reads TGTGCCATCAGTGAGCAGGGCCCTAATGAAAAACTGTTTTTT. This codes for CAISEQGPNEKLFF.

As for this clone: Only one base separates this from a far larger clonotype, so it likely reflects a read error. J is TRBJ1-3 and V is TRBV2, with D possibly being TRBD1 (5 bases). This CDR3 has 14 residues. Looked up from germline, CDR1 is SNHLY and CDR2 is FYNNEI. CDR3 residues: CTSSAPGAGNTIYF. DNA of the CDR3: TGTACCAGCAGTGCCCCGGGGGCTGGAAACACCATATATTTT.

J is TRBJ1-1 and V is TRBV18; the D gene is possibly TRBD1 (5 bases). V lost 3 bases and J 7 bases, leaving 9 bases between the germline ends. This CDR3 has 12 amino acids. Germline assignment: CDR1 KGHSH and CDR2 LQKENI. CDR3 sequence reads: CASSPRDDEAFF. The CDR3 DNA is TGTGCCAGCTCACCCCGGGACGATGAAGCTTTCTTT.

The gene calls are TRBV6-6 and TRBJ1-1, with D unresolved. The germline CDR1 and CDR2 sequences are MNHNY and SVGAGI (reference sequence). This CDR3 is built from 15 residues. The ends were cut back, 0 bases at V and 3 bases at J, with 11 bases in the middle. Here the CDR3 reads CASSYSVWLDTEAFF. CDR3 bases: TGTGCCAGCAGTTACTCAGTATGGTTAGACACTGAAGCTTTCTTT.

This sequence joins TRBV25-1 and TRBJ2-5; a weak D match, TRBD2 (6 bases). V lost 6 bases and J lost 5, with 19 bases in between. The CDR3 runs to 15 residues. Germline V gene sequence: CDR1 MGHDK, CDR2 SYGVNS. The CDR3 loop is CASSLRKGGGETQYF. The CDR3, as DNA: TGTGCCAGCAGCCTTCGGAAGGGAGGAGGGGAGACCCAGTACTTC. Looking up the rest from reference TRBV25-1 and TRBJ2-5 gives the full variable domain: EADIYQTPRYLVIGTGKKITLECSQTMGHDKMYWYQQDPGMELHLIHYSYGVNSTEKGDLSSESTVSRIRTEHFPLTLESARPSHTSQYLCASSLRKGGGETQYFGPGTRLLVL.